Listed here are 12 T cell receptor beta chains from one sample, sequenced in a study of blood T cell repertoires in COVID-19. Using immunoSEQ multiplex PCR, the repertoire was profiled, and TCRdb retains in-frame clones only, with some absent. Of about 52,000 clones in the sample, 82% are singletons; the top ten hold under 14%. Sequencing input: peripheral blood. Receptor source: an elderly man with COVID-19, enrolled during active disease.

The chain carries TRBV5-1 and TRBJ1-5; D might be TRBD1 (5 bases). The V and J ends lost 2 bases and 5 bases respectively, with 14 bases between them. The length of the CDR3 is 15 residues. Germline V gives CDR1 SGHRS, CDR2 YFSETQ. CDR3 region: CASSFAGQGDQPQHF. CDR3 in DNA: TGCGCCAGCAGCTTCGCAGGTCAAGGGGATCAGCCCCAGCATTTT.

Comments on this clone: Other DNA sequences within the sample encode an identical CDR3. The genes are TRBV7-2 and TRBJ1-5; TRBD1 matches at 7 bases. The germline V gene encodes CDR1 SGHTA and CDR2 FQGNSA. The junction had 5 bases not matched to a gene; V was cut back by 5 bases and J by 1 base. The CDR3 runs to 15 residues. The CDR3 coding sequence is TGTGCCAGCAGCGCTCAACAGGGGAGCAATCAGCCCCAGCATTTT. This translates into CASSAQQGSNQPQHF.

This clone was counted a few times. This sequence joins TRBV2 and TRBJ1-1; D remains ambiguous. CDR3 length: 15 amino acids. Trimming removed 2 bases from V and 6 bases from J, with 16 bases in between. Germline V gene sequence: CDR1 SNHLY, CDR2 FYNNEI. CDR3 residues: CASSENSRAGAEAFF. As DNA, the CDR3 is TGTGCCAGCAGTGAAAACAGTAGGGCCGGGGCTGAAGCTTTCTTT.

This chain uses TRBV6-4 with TRBJ1-5, with no clear D. Trimming took off 3 bases at V and 3 bases at J, with 6 bases between the two ends. Germline CDR1 and CDR2: MRHNA and SNTAGT. This CDR3 has 13 amino acids. CDR3 nucleotide sequence: TGTGCCAGCAGTGAGCGGTACAATCAGCCCCAGCATTTT. This encodes CASSERYNQPQHF.

The chain couples TRBV9 to TRBJ1-1; TRBD1 might be the D (6 bases). V lost 3 bases to trimming and J lost 1 base, with 10 bases between them. Germline V gene sequence: CDR1 SGDLS, CDR2 YYNGEE. The CDR3 consists of 14 residues. CDR3 in DNA: TGTGCCAGCAGCGCCCAACAGGGGAACACTGAAGCTTTCTTT. Translation gives CASSAQQGNTEAFF.

This clone was detected once. This chain uses TRBV28 with TRBJ1-5; D gene ambiguous. Trimming took 5 bases from V and 7 from J, leaving 9 bases between them. The CDR3 has 12 amino acids. CDR1 is MDHEN, CDR2 SYDVKM, per germline. CDR3 DNA: TGTGCCAGCAGTACGGGATCACAGCCCCAGCATTTT. Translated, it gives CASSTGSQPQHF.

There are a few counts of this clone. The chain joins TRBV5-1 to TRBJ1-2, with a weak D call TRBD1 (5 bases). The V and J ends lost 0 bases and 2 bases respectively, with 14 bases between them. Germline CDR1 and CDR2: SGHRS and YFSETQ. The CDR3 totals 16 residues. The CDR3 DNA is TGCGCCAGCAGCTTGGGAGGACAATCAAGGAACTATGGCTACACCTTC. Its translation is CASSLGGQSRNYGYTF. The full variable domain, rest sourced from reference TRBV5-1 and TRBJ1-2, is KAGVTQTPRYLIKTRGQQVTLSCSPISGHRSVSWYQQTPGQGLQFLFEYFSETQRNKGNFPGRFSGRQFSNSRSEMNVSTLELGDSALYLCASSLGGQSRNYGYTFGSGTRLTVV.

This rearrangement joins TRBV5-1 to TRBJ1-1; perhaps TRBD1 as D (5 bases). The V and J ends lost 1 base and 1 base respectively, with 11 bases between them. The CDR3 has 15 residues. Germline V gives CDR1 SGHRS, CDR2 YFSETQ. This CDR3 is CASSLSRAENTEAFF. The CDR3 bases are TGCGCCAGCAGCTTGTCCAGGGCGGAGAACACTGAAGCTTTCTTT.

This chain uses TRBV5-4 with TRBJ2-1; 9 bases are shared with TRBD2. The CDR3 runs 16 residues. Trimming cost V 3 bases and J 4 bases; bases outside gene matches: 8. From germline, CDR1 is SGHNT and CDR2 YYREEE (reference sequence). The CDR3 region is CASSSGRTSAYNEQFF. As DNA, the CDR3 is TGTGCCAGCAGCTCTGGCCGGACTAGCGCATACAATGAGCAGTTCTTC.

This clone has a handful of counts. The V and J genes are TRBV7-6 and TRBJ1-2; 7 positions agree with TRBD1. With V trimmed by 4 bases and J by 8 bases, 13 bases remained unmatched. CDR1 and CDR2 from the germline V gene are SGHVS and FNYEAQ. This CDR3 contains 15 residues. This chain's CDR3 is CASSSASTGLGGYTF. The CDR3 bases are TGTGCCAGCAGCTCAGCGTCGACAGGGTTGGGAGGCTACACCTTC.

The CDR3 region has the DNA TGTGCCATCAGTGGTCAGGGCAGGAACACTGAAGCTTTCTTT. Protein sequence: CAISGQGRNTEAFF. The chain is built from TRBV10-3 and TRBJ1-1; D possibly corresponds to TRBD1 (5 bases). The V and J ends lost 4 bases and 1 base respectively, with 10 bases between them. CDR1 and CDR2 (germline): ENHRY, SYGVKD. The CDR3 covers 14 residues.

V is TRBV29-1 and J is TRBJ1-6, with a weak D call TRBD1 (6 bases). In germline, CDR1 is SQVTM, CDR2 ANQGSEA. V lost 4 bases, J lost 10 bases, and 17 bases lay in between. The CDR3 extends over 14 amino acids. The DNA of the CDR3 is TGCAGCGTTGGGGAGGGGGGGGCAGACTCACCCCTCCACTTT. As protein: CSVGEGGADSPLHF.